This T cell receptor beta chain was obtained from a study of blood T cell repertoires in COVID-19. At the level of the study: The United States, Italy and Spain supplied acute and convalescent COVID-19 samples. In each case, the material was cDNA or gDNA derived from T cells, B-cell-depleted T cells, or PBMCs.

Assay: immunoSEQ multiplex PCR; the TCRdb copy retains only in-frame clones and omits some. The sample carries 200,000 to 250,000 clones, 86% recorded once. Clinical histories supplied by participants themselves formed the basis of cohort assignment. Two negative PCRs, clearance, or symptom resolution characterized the recovered Cohort 3 donors. The CDR3 has 13 amino acids. CDR1 and CDR2 (germline): SGHDN, FVKESK. The V end was cut by 6 bases, the J end by 1 base, with 9 bases between. The receptor comes from a woman between 45 and 65 years old who had recovered from COVID-19. The material sequenced was PBMCs or T cells enriched from blood (not recorded which). The rearrangement uses TRBV14 and TRBJ2-5; TRBD1 is a possible D gene (6 bases). The CDR3 reads CASRPDSQETQYF. The CDR3 region has the DNA TGTGCCAGCAGACCGGACAGCCAAGAGACCCAGTACTTC.